Below, one T cell receptor (beta chain) is given with its context. How the authors handled the data: Researchers report that nucleated cell counts were estimated from reference gene primer amplification. Method: immunoSEQ multiplex PCR; TCRdb's copy keeps in-frame clones and lacks some. The V and J calls and clone size are taken from that table; D and trimming were inferred from the DNA. The sample has 130,000 or so clones, over 75% seen once. The sample belongs to a study of blood T cell repertoires in COVID-19. In the study overall: PBMCs, B-cell-depleted T cells, or T cells provided the cDNA or gDNA that made up the material.

The V gene lost 0 bases and the J gene lost 5 bases, with 8 bases spanning the gap. The CDR3 contains 14 residues. Germline-derived CDR1 and CDR2 are SGHRS and YFSETQ. This receptor was taken from a human donor in a cohort sampled during active COVID-19. The rearrangement uses TRBV5-1 and TRBJ1-4; no firm D call. What was sequenced was peripheral blood. As DNA, the CDR3 is TGCGCCAGCAGCTTGGAACAGCAAAATGAAAAACTGTTTTTT. Residues: CASSLEQQNEKLFF.